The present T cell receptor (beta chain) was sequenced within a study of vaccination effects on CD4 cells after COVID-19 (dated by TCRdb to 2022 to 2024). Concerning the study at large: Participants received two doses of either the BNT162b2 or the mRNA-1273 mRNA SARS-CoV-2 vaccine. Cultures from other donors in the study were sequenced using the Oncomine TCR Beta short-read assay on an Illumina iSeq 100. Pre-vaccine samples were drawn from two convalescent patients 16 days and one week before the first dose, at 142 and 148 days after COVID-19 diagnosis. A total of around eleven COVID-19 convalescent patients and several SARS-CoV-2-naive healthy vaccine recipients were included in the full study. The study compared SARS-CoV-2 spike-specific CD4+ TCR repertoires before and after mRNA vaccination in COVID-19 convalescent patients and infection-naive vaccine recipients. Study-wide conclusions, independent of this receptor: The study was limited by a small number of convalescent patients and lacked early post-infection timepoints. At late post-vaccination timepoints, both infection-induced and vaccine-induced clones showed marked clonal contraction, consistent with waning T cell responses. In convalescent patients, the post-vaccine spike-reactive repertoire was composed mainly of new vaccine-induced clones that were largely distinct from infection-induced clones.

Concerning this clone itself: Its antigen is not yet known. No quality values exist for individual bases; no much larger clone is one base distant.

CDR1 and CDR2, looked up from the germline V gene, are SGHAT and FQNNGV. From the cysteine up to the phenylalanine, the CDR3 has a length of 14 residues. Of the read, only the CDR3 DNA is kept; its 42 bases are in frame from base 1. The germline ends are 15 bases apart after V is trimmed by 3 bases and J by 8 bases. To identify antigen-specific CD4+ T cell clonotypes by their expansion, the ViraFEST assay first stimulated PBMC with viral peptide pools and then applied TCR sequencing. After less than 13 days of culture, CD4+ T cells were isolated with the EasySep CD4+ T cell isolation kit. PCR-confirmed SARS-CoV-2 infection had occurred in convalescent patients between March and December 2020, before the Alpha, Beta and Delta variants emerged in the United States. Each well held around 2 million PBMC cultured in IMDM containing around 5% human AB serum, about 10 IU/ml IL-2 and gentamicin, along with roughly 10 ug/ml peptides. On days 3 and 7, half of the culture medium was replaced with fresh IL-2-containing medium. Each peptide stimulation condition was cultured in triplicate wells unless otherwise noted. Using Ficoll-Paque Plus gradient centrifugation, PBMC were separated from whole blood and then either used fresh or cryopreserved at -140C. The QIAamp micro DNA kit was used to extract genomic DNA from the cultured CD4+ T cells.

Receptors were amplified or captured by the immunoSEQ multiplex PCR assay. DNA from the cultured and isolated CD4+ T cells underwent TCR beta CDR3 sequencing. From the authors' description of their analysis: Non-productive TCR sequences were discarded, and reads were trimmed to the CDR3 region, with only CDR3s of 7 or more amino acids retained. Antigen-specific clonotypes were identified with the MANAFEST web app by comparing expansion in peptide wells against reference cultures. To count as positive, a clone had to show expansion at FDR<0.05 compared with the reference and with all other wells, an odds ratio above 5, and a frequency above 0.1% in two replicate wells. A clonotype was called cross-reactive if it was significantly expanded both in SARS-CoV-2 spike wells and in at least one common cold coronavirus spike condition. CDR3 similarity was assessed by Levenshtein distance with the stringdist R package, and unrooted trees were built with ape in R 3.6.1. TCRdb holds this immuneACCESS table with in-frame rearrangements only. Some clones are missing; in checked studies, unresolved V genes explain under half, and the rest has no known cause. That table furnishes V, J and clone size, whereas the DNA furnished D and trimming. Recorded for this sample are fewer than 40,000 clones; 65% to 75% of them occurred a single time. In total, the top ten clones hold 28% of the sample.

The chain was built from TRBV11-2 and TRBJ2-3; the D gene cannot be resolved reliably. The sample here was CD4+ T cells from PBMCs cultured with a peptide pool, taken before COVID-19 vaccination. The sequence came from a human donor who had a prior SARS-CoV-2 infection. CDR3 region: CASSFPGPMVTQYF. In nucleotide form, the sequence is TGTGCCAGCAGCTTTCCTGGACCCATGGTTACGCAGTATTTT.